The entry that follows covers one T cell receptor (beta chain) sequence. Only one count was recorded for this clone. Its antigen has not been determined. Base qualities are not at hand, and no much larger clone is one base apart. The data belong to a study of control samples from healthy donors and cancer patients (dated by TCRdb to the early 2020s). Library method: the immunoSEQ multiplex PCR assay. TCRdb re-hosts the immuneACCESS table, in-frame sequences only. Its copies lack some clones; in the studies checked, an unresolved V gene accounts for under half of them, and the cause for the rest is not known. This sample has over 150,000 clones in its table, and about 91% of those were observed once. The top ten hold approximately 2% of the sample. Sequenced input: blood. This clonotype originated in a woman in her forties in good health.

The sequenced DNA: TGTGCCAGTAGCCGACGGATTAACTATGGCTACACCTTC. This yields the protein CASSRRINYGYTF. The chain links TRBV19 with TRBJ1-2; too little of a D gene remains to name it. CDR1 LNHDA and CDR2 SQIVND were looked up in the germline V gene (reference sequence). The germline ends are 9 bases apart after V is trimmed by 6 bases and J by 1 base. The CDR3 measures 13 amino acids from cysteine to phenylalanine. The retained sequence is limited to the CDR3, 39 bases, with the frame set at the first base.